Presented here are 20 T cell receptor beta chains from one specimen sequenced in a study of T cells after yellow fever vaccination. TCRdb fed the 5' RACE reads into MiXCR, producing one record per CDR3 protein. The sample contains 40,000 to 50,000 distinct CDR3 sequences, roughly 6.4% of which appear only once. This sample comprised PBMCs, either bulk or a sorted T-cell subset (CD4+, CD8+, memory, or dextramer-sorted; not recorded which), obtained 45 days after the yellow fever booster vaccination. The receptors originated from a man younger than 40 who received the YFV17D yellow fever vaccine.

This rearrangement joins TRBV4-3 to TRBJ2-2; D is ambiguous. Germline CDR1 LGHNA, CDR2 YSLEER. The CDR3 has 13 residues. Trimming took off 11 bases at V and 7 bases at J, with 17 bases between the two ends. The chain's CDR3 is CAVSRTAGGELFF. CDR3 coding DNA: TGCGCCGTGTCCCGGACCGCCGGCGGGGAGCTGTTTTTT.

V usage is TRBV5-1 and J usage is TRBJ2-5, with 12 bases fitting TRBD2. J was trimmed by 5 bases and V by 7 bases; bases with no gene match: 3. This CDR3 contains 13 residues. Germline V gene data show CDR1 as SGHRS and CDR2 as YFSETQ. The chain's CDR3 is CASQTSGSETQYF. DNA of the CDR3: TGCGCCAGCCAGACTAGCGGGAGTGAGACCCAGTACTTC.

Worth noting for this clonotype: Germline is not matched at one junction end, which may reflect a read error. V is TRBV20-1 and J is TRBJ2-2; D may be TRBD2 (5 bases). The CDR3 has 17 residues. Per germline, CDR1 DFQATT and CDR2 SNEGSKA (reference sequence). The CDR3 is CSVSNGRTSFDTWELFF. The CDR3 DNA sequence: TGCAGTGTTAGTAACGGACGTACTAGTTTTGACACCTGGGAGCTGTTTTTT.

Many counts were recorded for this clonotype. The V and J genes are TRBV10-2 and TRBJ2-1, with D maybe TRBD1 (5 bases). Germline CDR1 WSHSY, CDR2 SAAADI. Trimming shortened V by 0 bases and J by 0 bases, and 9 bases separated the two germline ends. The CDR3 runs to 16 residues. Written as DNA, the CDR3 is TGCGCCAGCAGTGAGTCGGACATACTCTCCTACAATGAGCAGTTCTTC. It specifies CASSESDILSYNEQFF.

This clonotype was seen only a few times. CDR3 nucleotides: TGTGCCAGCAGTACCCATGGATCGCCAGCTAACTATGGCTACACCTTC. Its protein is CASSTHGSPANYGYTF. V gene TRBV6-1 combines with J gene TRBJ1-2, with D hard to call. In germline, CDR1 is MNHNS, CDR2 SASEGT. The CDR3 is made up of 16 amino acids. Deletions cut 5 bases from V and 0 bases from J, with 16 bases between.

The table lists this clonotype with many counts. This rearrangement joins TRBV2 to TRBJ1-1, with D perhaps matching TRBD1 (5 bases). Trimming took off 6 bases at V and 6 bases at J, with 20 bases between the two ends. The germline V gene has CDR1 SNHLY and CDR2 FYNNEI. The CDR3 consists of 15 residues. This CDR3 is CASSPGTLGGPEAFF. CDR3 coding DNA: TGTGCCAGCAGCCCCGGGACGCTCGGGGGTCCTGAAGCTTTCTTT.

The chain joins TRBV20-1 to TRBJ2-7; TRBD2 matches 7 bases. J gave up 2 bases and V 6 bases, and 7 bases lay outside the gene matches. The CDR3 runs 13 residues. CDR1 and CDR2 from the germline V gene are DFQATT and SNEGSKA (reference sequence). The CDR3 sequence: CSAPSGAPYEQYF. CDR3 nucleotide sequence: TGCAGTGCACCAAGCGGGGCCCCCTACGAGCAGTACTTC.

The chain couples TRBV9 to TRBJ2-6; 7 bases fit TRBD1. The CDR3 length is 17 residues. Germline CDR1 SGDLS, CDR2 YYNGEE. The junction had 3 bases not matched to a gene; V was cut back by 0 bases and J by 0 bases. CDR3 residues: CASSVEQGISGANVLTF. DNA for the CDR3: TGTGCCAGCAGCGTAGAACAGGGGATCTCTGGGGCCAACGTCCTGACTTTC.

This clonotype was observed at least ten times. This chain uses TRBV18 with TRBJ2-1; D gene unclear. Trimming pared 3 bases from V and 0 bases from J, leaving 3 bases between. Germline V gives CDR1 KGHSH, CDR2 LQKENI. The CDR3 has 13 amino acids. The CDR3, as DNA: TGTGCCAGCTCACCGGGCTCCTACAATGAGCAGTTCTTC. Residues: CASSPGSYNEQFF.

This clonotype appeared many times. The chain carries TRBV6-2 or TRBV6-3 and TRBJ2-1, with D tentatively TRBD2 (6 bases). The CDR3 is 14 residues long. Between the trimmed V and J ends, which lost 0 bases and 8 bases, there was a span of 11 bases. Germline V gives CDR1 MNHEY, CDR2 SVGEGT. The DNA of the CDR3 is TGTGCCAGCAGTTACTCAGGAGGGTCCGATGAGCAGTTCTTC. It codes for CASSYSGGSDEQFF.

Many counts were recorded for this clonotype. The chain links TRBV29-1 to TRBJ2-1, with D perhaps matching TRBD2 (6 bases). Germline CDR1 and CDR2: SQVTM and ANQGSEA. The length of the CDR3 is 14 residues. V gave up 5 bases and J gave up 7 bases, with 18 bases separating them. CDR3 sequence: CSVSAGIVGNEQFF. The CDR3 coding sequence is TGCAGCGTTTCTGCGGGGATAGTTGGTAATGAGCAGTTCTTC.

The chain uses TRBV7-2 and TRBJ2-1, with D perhaps matching TRBD1 (5 bases). CDR1 SGHTA and CDR2 FQGNSA come from the germline V gene. V lost 5 bases and J lost 0, with 8 bases in between. The CDR3 sequence is 14 residues long. As DNA, the CDR3 is TGTGCCAGCAGCCGCAGGGTCTCCTACAATGAGCAGTTCTTC. Amino acid sequence: CASSRRVSYNEQFF. The full variable domain, its missing parts supplied by reference TRBV7-2 and TRBJ2-1, is GAGVSQSPSNKVTEKGKDVELRCDPISGHTALYWYRQSLGQGLEFLIYFQGNSAPDKSGLPSDRFSAERTGGSVSTLTIQRTQQEDSAVYLCASSRRVSYNEQFFGPGTRLTVL.

This clonotype was detected many times. The CDR3 loop is CASNTVRVNYEQYF. The CDR3 coding sequence is TGTGCCAGCAACACAGTGAGGGTGAACTACGAGCAGTACTTC. This chain links TRBV6-2 or TRBV6-3 with TRBJ2-7; the D gene is possibly TRBD2 (5 bases). The CDR3 is 14 residues long. V was cut by 7 bases and J by 3 bases, with 16 bases left in between. Germline CDR1 MNHEY, CDR2 SVGEGT.

This clonotype appeared many times. This rearrangement joins TRBV20-1 to TRBJ2-2; 7 bases line up with TRBD2. Losses at the gene ends were 5 bases for V and 6 bases for J; bases not matched to a gene: 12. Germline V CDR1 and CDR2: DFQATT, SNEGSKA (reference sequence). The CDR3 runs 15 residues. CDR3 DNA: TGCAGTGCTCGGGTTTCTAGCGGTGCGTCCGGGGAGCTGTTTTTT. Its protein is CSARVSSGASGELFF.

This clonotype was counted a few times. The chain joins TRBV2 to TRBJ2-2, with D possibly matching TRBD2 (5 bases). The CDR3 is made up of 14 amino acids. Trimming shortened V by 4 bases and J by 5 bases, and 11 bases separated the two germline ends. CDR1 and CDR2 from the germline V gene are SNHLY and FYNNEI. The CDR3 reads CASSGGSRTGELFF. CDR3 in DNA: TGTGCCAGCAGTGGAGGGAGTAGGACCGGGGAGCTGTTTTTT.

In this sample, this clonotype turned up many times. The CDR3 region is CSAPAGYGYTF. CDR3 sequence (DNA): TGCAGTGCCCCGGCGGGTTATGGCTACACCTTC. This chain joins TRBV20-1 and TRBJ1-2; D is undetermined. The germline V and J ends were trimmed by 6 bases and 5 bases, with 10 bases remaining between them. CDR3 length: 11 amino acids. Looked up from germline, CDR1 is DFQATT and CDR2 is SNEGSKA (reference sequence).

This clonotype was counted only a few times. The V call is TRBV30, the J call TRBJ2-7, with 10 bases matching TRBD1. Per the germline V gene, CDR1 is GTSNPN and CDR2 is SVGIG (reference sequence). With V trimmed by 2 bases and J by 10 bases, 5 bases remained unmatched. CDR3 length: 12 amino acids. In DNA, the CDR3 is TGTGCCTGGAGTTTGGACAGGGGGGTTCAGTACTTC. It specifies CAWSLDRGVQYF. The full variable domain, rest sourced from reference TRBV30 and TRBJ2-7, is SQTIHQWPATLVQPVGSPLSLECTVEGTSNPNLYWYRQAAGRGLQLLFYSVGIGQISSEVPQNLSASRPQDRQFILSSKKLLLSDSGFYLCAWSLDRGVQYFGPGTRLTVT.

This clonotype has just a few counts. V is TRBV7-8 and J is TRBJ2-7, with TRBD1 identical over 7 bases. Germline CDR1 SGHVS, CDR2 FQNEAQ. The V and J ends lost 5 bases and 2 bases, in that order; junction bases with no gene match: 12. CDR3 length: 16 amino acids. The CDR3 coding sequence is TGTGCCAGCAGCCACGCCGCCCGGGACAGAGCCTACGAGCAGTACTTC. Translation: CASSHAARDRAYEQYF.

This clonotype was seen a handful of times. This rearrangement joins TRBV5-1 to TRBJ2-3; a weak D match, TRBD2 (5 bases). The CDR3 is made up of 16 amino acids. Trimming took off 5 bases at V and 5 bases at J, with 21 bases between the two ends. CDR1 and CDR2 from the germline V gene are SGHRS and YFSETQ. The CDR3 sequence: CASSLRAGNGEDTQYF. In DNA, the CDR3 is TGCGCCAGCAGTCTCCGTGCGGGTAACGGGGAAGATACGCAGTATTTT.

V gene TRBV11-2 combines with J gene TRBJ2-4; D might be TRBD1 (5 bases). There are 18 residues in the CDR3. Trimming removed 5 bases from V and 1 base from J, with 21 bases in between. Germline CDR1 is SGHAT and CDR2 is FQNNGV. CDR3 amino acids: CASSPFPQGRAAKNIQYF. DNA for the CDR3: TGTGCCAGCAGCCCCTTCCCCCAGGGCAGGGCGGCCAAAAACATTCAGTACTTC.